This is a list of T cell receptor beta chains from one sample in a study of shared clonotypes between healthy human individuals. The method was immunoSEQ multiplex PCR; TCRdb's version includes in-frame clones alone and lacks a portion of them. The table lists around 500,000 clones, roughly 80% of them singletons. The specimen sequenced was PBMCs. These receptors came from a woman in her forties in good health. Some clones in this sample may be carry-over from other donors' samples. Both conserved end residues are part of each CDR3. Each record gives: V gene, J gene, D gene, clone size, CDR3 DNA, CDR3 protein. The D gene is left open where the match is weak. Size is stated for part of the rows, as once, few or many counts, or as a class when the clone is expanded.

V: TRBV28; J: TRBJ2-5; D: NA; size: NA; DNA: TGTGCCAGCAGTGCGCCGGCCTCGGAGACCCAGTACTTC; CDR3: CASSAPASETQYF
V: TRBV15; J: TRBJ2-3; D: TRBD2; size: NA; DNA: TGTGCCACCAGCAATCCGGGAGGGGCAGATACGCAGTATTTT; CDR3: CATSNPGGADTQYF
V: TRBV15; J: TRBJ2-7; D: NA; size: once; DNA: TGTGCCACCAGCAGAGGGCGGATACTCTTACCCGAGCAGTACTTC; CDR3: CATSRGRILLPEQYF
V: TRBV4-1; J: TRBJ2-1; D: TRBD2; size: NA; DNA: TGCGCCAGCAGCCGTCCCTCGGCAGGGCTAGCGGGAGGGGACAATGAGCAGTTCTTC; CDR3: CASSRPSAGLAGGDNEQFF
V: TRBV9; J: TRBJ2-1; D: NA; size: NA; DNA: TGTGCCAGCAGCGTAGGGGGCCGCCCGGGGGTTTCCAATGAGCAGTTCTTC; CDR3: CASSVGGRPGVSNEQFF
V: TRBV10-3; J: TRBJ2-2; D: NA; size: NA; DNA: TGTGCCATCAGTGACTCTGGTCCGAACACCGGGGAGCTGTTTTTT; CDR3: CAISDSGPNTGELFF
V: TRBV7-9; J: TRBJ2-7; D: TRBD1; size: few; DNA: TGTGCCAGCAGCTTTTGGGACAGGTCCTACGAGCAGTACTTC; CDR3: CASSFWDRSYEQYF
V: TRBV5-1; J: TRBJ2-3; D: TRBD2; size: many; DNA: TGCGCCAGCAGCTTGGAGGGACTAGGCTTTATTTCAGATACGCAGTATTTT; CDR3: CASSLEGLGFISDTQYF
V: TRBV18; J: TRBJ2-7; D: TRBD2; size: few; DNA: TGTGCCAGCTCACTACGGGAGGGGGGCTACGAGCAGTACTTC; CDR3: CASSLREGGYEQYF
V: TRBV27; J: TRBJ1-5; D: NA; size: NA; DNA: TGTGCCAGCAGTTTATCTGGGGATCAGCCCCAGCATTTT; CDR3: CASSLSGDQPQHF
V: TRBV4-3; J: TRBJ2-1; D: NA; size: NA; DNA: TGCGCCAGCAGCCTGCTGGGGACCGGCTACTACAATGAGCAGTTCTTC; CDR3: CASSLLGTGYYNEQFF
V: TRBV7-6; J: TRBJ2-5; D: NA; size: NA; DNA: TGTGCCAGCAGCTTACGCAGACAAGAGACCCAGTACTTC; CDR3: CASSLRRQETQYF
V: TRBV9; J: TRBJ1-3; D: NA; size: NA; DNA: TGTGCCAGCAGCCTAAGCAGGGGCATGGCGGGTGGCACCATATATTTT; CDR3: CASSLSRGMAGGTIYF
V: TRBV28; J: TRBJ1-2; D: NA; size: NA; DNA: TGTGCCAGCAGTCCCTCCCTCGACAGTTATGGCTACACCTTC; CDR3: CASSPSLDSYGYTF
V: TRBV7-6; J: TRBJ1-1; D: NA; size: NA; DNA: TGTGCCAGCACCCAACTGGGGGTTATCACTGAAGCTTTCTTT; CDR3: CASTQLGVITEAFF
V: TRBV30; J: TRBJ2-7; D: NA; size: NA; DNA: TGTGCCTGGAGTGCCCCCGCGGGCGAGCAGTACTTC; CDR3: CAWSAPAGEQYF
V: TRBV7-9; J: TRBJ2-7; D: NA; size: NA; DNA: TGTGCCAGCAGCTTAGGCCCGCCGTGGGACTACGAGCAGTACTTC; CDR3: CASSLGPPWDYEQYF
V: TRBV5-1; J: TRBJ1-1; D: TRBD1; size: once; DNA: TGCGCCAGCAGCCACGGGACAGGGGTAAACACTGAAGCTTTCTTT; CDR3: CASSHGTGVNTEAFF
V: TRBV11-3; J: TRBJ2-1; D: TRBD2; size: NA; DNA: TGTGCCAGCAGCCTTTTAGCGGGGGCCTACAATGAGCAGTTCTTC; CDR3: CASSLLAGAYNEQFF
V: TRBV2; J: TRBJ2-2; D: NA; size: NA; DNA: TGTGCCAGCTCCTACACCGGGGAGCTGTTTTTT; CDR3: CASSYTGELFF
V: TRBV5-4; J: TRBJ1-5; D: NA; size: NA; DNA: TGTGCCAGCAGCTTGTATGGGTCACATGGGCCGCCCCAGCATTTT; CDR3: CASSLYGSHGPPQHF
V: TRBV2; J: TRBJ1-1; D: NA; size: medium-sized; DNA: TGTGCCAGCAGTGAAGTCGAATCTTTCTTT; CDR3: CASSEVESFF
V: TRBV28; J: TRBJ1-2; D: NA; size: NA; DNA: TGTGCCAGCAGCCCACCCCCCGGGGCGCCGGTCTATGGCTACACCTTC; CDR3: CASSPPPGAPVYGYTF
V: TRBV4-1; J: TRBJ2-1; D: NA; size: NA; DNA: TGCGCCAGCAGCCAAGTAGGGGCAGGGGCGCGCTACAATGAGCAGTTCTTC; CDR3: CASSQVGAGARYNEQFF
V: TRBV4-2; J: TRBJ2-4; D: NA; size: NA; DNA: TGTGCCAGCAGCCAAGGCAGACGGGCCAAAAACATTCAGTACTTC; CDR3: CASSQGRRAKNIQYF
V: TRBV6-5; J: TRBJ1-3; D: NA; size: NA; DNA: TGTGCCAGCAGTTACTCGATCGTGGGGGCTGGAAACACCATATATTTT; CDR3: CASSYSIVGAGNTIYF
V: TRBV28; J: TRBJ1-1; D: NA; size: many; DNA: TGTGCCAGTTCCCGGGACGGGAACACTGAAGCTTTCTTT; CDR3: CASSRDGNTEAFF